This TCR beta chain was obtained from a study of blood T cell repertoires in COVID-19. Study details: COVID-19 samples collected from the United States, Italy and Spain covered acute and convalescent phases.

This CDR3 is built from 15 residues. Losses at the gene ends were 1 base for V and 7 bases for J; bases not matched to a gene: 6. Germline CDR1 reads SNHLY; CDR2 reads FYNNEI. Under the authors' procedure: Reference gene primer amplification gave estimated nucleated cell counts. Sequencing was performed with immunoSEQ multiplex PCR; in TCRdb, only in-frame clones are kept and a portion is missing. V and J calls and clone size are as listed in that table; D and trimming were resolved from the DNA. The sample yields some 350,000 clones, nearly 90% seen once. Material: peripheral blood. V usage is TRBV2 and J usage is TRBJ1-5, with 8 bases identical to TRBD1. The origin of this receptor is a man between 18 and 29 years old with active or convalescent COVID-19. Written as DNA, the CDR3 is TGTGCCAGCAGTGAAGAAGGGACAGGCGCCCAGCCCCAGCATTTT. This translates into CASSEEGTGAQPQHF.